The text below deals with one T cell receptor beta chain. Its target is unknown. This entry is derived from a study of blood T cells in healthy people across ages. The V gene lost 7 bases and the J gene lost 3 bases, with 13 bases spanning the gap. The CDR3 runs to 12 residues. Germline V gene lookup returns CDR1 SQVTM and CDR2 ANQGSEA. The use of a sample-barcoded 5' primer and a J-beta primer mix characterized a second PCR of roughly 6 to 11 cycles. Via MiXCR, TCRdb re-called the 5' RACE reads, giving one row per CDR3 protein. The table records 910,000 or so distinct CDR3 sequences, just over 50% of them present only once. Study conclusions and caveats: The recorded TCR beta diversity per million T cells decreased in a roughly linear manner with age.

The chain employs TRBV29-1 and TRBJ2-7; TRBD1 or TRBD2 may be the D gene (5 bases each). The sequenced sample was blood. The receptor was isolated from a woman between 55 and 75 years old in good health. CDR3 DNA sequence: TGCAGCGCCTCCGGGACCCTCTACGAGCAGTACTTC. Its protein product is CSASGTLYEQYF.